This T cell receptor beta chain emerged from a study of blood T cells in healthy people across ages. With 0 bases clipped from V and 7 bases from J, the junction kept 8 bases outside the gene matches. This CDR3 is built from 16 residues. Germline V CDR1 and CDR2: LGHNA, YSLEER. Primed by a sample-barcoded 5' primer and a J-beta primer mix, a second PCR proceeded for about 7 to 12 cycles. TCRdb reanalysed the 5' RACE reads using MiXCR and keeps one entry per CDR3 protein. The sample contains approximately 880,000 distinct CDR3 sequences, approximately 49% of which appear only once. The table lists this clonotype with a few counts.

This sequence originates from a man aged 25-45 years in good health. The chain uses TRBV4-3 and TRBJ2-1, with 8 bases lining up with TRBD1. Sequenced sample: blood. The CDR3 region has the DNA TGCGCCAGCAGCCAAGATTTGCAGGGGGCGCGGAATGAGCAGTTCTTC. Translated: CASSQDLQGARNEQFF.